This entry lists 6 T cell receptor beta chains sequenced from one sample in a study of T cell responses to AZD1222 COVID-19 vaccine. Assay used: immunoSEQ multiplex PCR; TCRdb lists only in-frame clones, some missing. The sample lists fewer than 130,000 clones; roughly 90% were seen once. The source material was peripheral blood, sampled 28 days after the second AZD1222 dose. Receptors were obtained from an adult who received the AZD1222 COVID-19 vaccine.

The J gene is TRBJ1-5, the V gene TRBV19, with 8 bases aligning to TRBD1. V trimming: 8 bases; J trimming: 2 bases; junction bases outside the gene matches: 8. Germline lookup yields CDR1 LNHDA and CDR2 SQIVND (reference sequence). CDR3 size: 15 residues. In nucleotides, the CDR3 is TGTGCCAGTGTTGACAGGGGTGGTGGCAATCAGCCCCAGCATTTT. Protein: CASVDRGGGNQPQHF.

The chain carries TRBV6-5 and TRBJ1-3, with D hard to call. The CDR3 has 15 residues. Germline V lookup: CDR1 MNHEY, CDR2 SVGAGI. V lost 0 bases to trimming and J lost 3 bases, with 9 bases between them. In DNA, the CDR3 is TGTGCCAGCAGTTACTCTGCAGGTCGTGGAAACACCATATATTTT. Its protein is CASSYSAGRGNTIYF.

The chain carries TRBV5-1 and TRBJ2-7, with a tentative D call TRBD2 (6 bases). The CDR3 length is 12 residues. Germline-derived CDR1 and CDR2 are SGHRS and YFSETQ. Deletions cut 7 bases from V and 3 bases from J, with 11 bases between. In DNA, the CDR3 is TGCGCCAGCTCGGGACTCTTCTACGAGCAGTACTTC. As protein: CASSGLFYEQYF.

J is TRBJ1-5 and V is TRBV2; D unclear. This CDR3 region has 13 residues. With 11 bases removed from V and 3 bases from J, the gap between germline ends came to 14 bases. Germline V lookup: CDR1 SNHLY, CDR2 FYNNEI. CDR3 sequence reads: CAGTPGPNQPQHF. The CDR3 region has the DNA TGTGCCGGCACTCCAGGCCCCAATCAGCCCCAGCATTTT.

The chain has TRBV10-3 and TRBJ1-6; unclear D gene. V lost 3 bases and J lost 9, with 9 bases in between. Germline loops: CDR1 ENHRY, CDR2 SYGVKD. The length of the CDR3 is 13 residues. The DNA of the CDR3 is TGTGCCATCAGTGAAGCAAGTAGTTCACCCCTCCACTTT. Protein sequence: CAISEASSSPLHF.

V usage is TRBV6-5 and J usage is TRBJ1-1, with 7 nucleotides matching TRBD1. The CDR3 has 14 residues. Trimming at V came to 6 bases and at J to 0 bases, leaving 4 bases not matched to a gene. From germline, CDR1 is MNHEY and CDR2 SVGAGI. The CDR3 spells CASRGGQLNTEAFF. The CDR3 coding sequence is TGTGCCAGCAGAGGGGGACAGCTGAACACTGAAGCTTTCTTT.